This TCR beta chain was recovered during a study of early T cells in non-severe SARS-CoV-2 infection. Looking at the study overall: Chains from this unsorted whole-blood bulk RNA could not be paired.

This clonotype was counted many times. Individual cDNA molecules received unique molecular identifiers. Using its own MiXCR run on the 5' RACE reads, TCRdb lists one record per CDR3 protein. In the table there are about 66,000 distinct CDR3 sequences, approximately 9% of which are singletons. The germline CDR1 and CDR2 sequences are GTSNPN and SVGIG (reference sequence). The CDR3 consists of 13 residues. Trimming removed 4 bases from V and 2 bases from J, with 10 bases in between. Sequenced sample: whole blood. V gene TRBV30 combines with J gene TRBJ2-3; D gene ambiguous. The sequence was collected from an adult who was a healthcare worker with PCR-confirmed SARS-CoV-2 infection or an uninfected control (not recorded which). The CDR3 sequence is CAWTQLLTDTQYF. CDR3 DNA: TGTGCCTGGACCCAACTTCTCACAGATACGCAGTATTTT.